The rows below give T cell receptor beta chains drawn from one sample of a study of T cell responses to AZD1222 COVID-19 vaccine. Here immunoSEQ multiplex PCR was the method, and the copy in TCRdb shows in-frame clones only, minus some. The table records 150,000 to 200,000 clones, about nine tenths of them present only once. The source material was peripheral blood, sampled 28 days after the second dose of the MenACWY control vaccine. The source of these receptors is an adult who received the MenACWY meningococcal vaccine as a control. The CDR3 runs from the conserved cysteine through the conserved F or W. A D gene is named only where the DNA matches it firmly. The listing skips clone size in some rows; elsewhere it reads once, few, many or a size class.

d_call clone_size j_call v_call cdr3_aa cdr3_nt
NA NA TRBJ1-2 TRBV5-6 CASSPVGDYGYTF TGTGCCAGCAGCCCCGTCGGAGACTATGGCTACACCTTC
NA once TRBJ1-4 TRBV7-2 CASSLGGPTNEKLFF TGTGCCAGCAGCTTAGGGGGGCCAACTAATGAAAAACTGTTTTTT
NA few TRBJ1-6 TRBV13 CASSSPGPRGDSPLHF TGTGCCAGCAGCTCGCCCGGGCCACGAGGAGATTCACCCCTCCACTTT
TRBD1 NA TRBJ1-1 TRBV19 CASSIKDRFTEAFF TGTGCCAGTAGTATCAAGGACAGGTTTACTGAAGCTTTCTTT
TRBD2 NA TRBJ2-7 TRBV28 CASSRQREKYEQYF TGTGCCAGCTCCCGGCAGCGGGAGAAGTACGAGCAGTACTTC
NA NA TRBJ2-5 TRBV5-1 CASSLVGGQETQYF TGCGCCAGCAGCTTGGTCGGCGGCCAAGAGACCCAGTACTTC
NA NA TRBJ2-3 TRBV19 CASSIDTTDTQYF TGTGCCAGTAGTATAGATACCACAGATACGCAGTATTTT
NA NA TRBJ1-5 TRBV27 CASSPRTPGTRFYQPQHF TGTGCCAGCAGTCCCCGGACCCCGGGAACCAGATTCTATCAGCCCCAGCATTTT
TRBD1 few TRBJ1-5 TRBV4-1 CASSQGDRGSHSNQPQHF TGCGCCAGCAGCCAAGGGGACAGGGGGAGCCATAGCAATCAGCCCCAGCATTTT
NA NA TRBJ1-4 TRBV30 CAWSDWTATNEKLFF TGTGCCTGGAGTGACTGGACAGCAACTAATGAAAAACTGTTTTTT
NA NA TRBJ2-7 TRBV6-5 CASSYSLSRVYEQYF TGTGCCAGCAGTTACTCCTTGTCCAGGGTCTACGAGCAGTACTTC
NA NA TRBJ1-2 TRBV24-1 CATSDPSGNYGYTF TGTGCCACCAGTGACCCCTCTGGGAACTATGGCTACACCTTC
NA NA TRBJ2-1 TRBV30 CAWSIRGPLGDEQFF TGTGCCTGGAGTATAAGGGGCCCACTAGGGGATGAGCAGTTCTTC
NA NA TRBJ2-2 TRBV4-3 CASSPFPTGELFF TGCGCCAGCAGCCCCTTTCCTACCGGGGAGCTGTTTTTT
NA few TRBJ2-3 TRBV24-1 CATSESPSYTQYF TGTGCCACCAGTGAATCTCCTTCATATACGCAGTATTTT
NA NA TRBJ2-1 TRBV5-1 CASSPLSSGPYKYNEQFF TGCGCCAGCAGCCCCTTGAGTAGCGGACCTTATAAATACAATGAGCAGTTCTTC
NA NA TRBJ2-3 TRBV5-1 CASSYKQGEGTDTQYF TGCGCCAGCAGCTACAAACAGGGGGAGGGGACAGATACGCAGTATTTT
TRBD1 few TRBJ2-3 TRBV5-1 CASSFRGGASDTQYF TGCGCCAGCAGCTTCCGAGGGGGCGCCTCAGATACGCAGTATTTT
NA NA TRBJ2-5 TRBV10-1 CASSEGETQYF TGCGCCAGCAGTGAGGGCGAGACCCAGTACTTC
NA NA TRBJ1-2 TRBV19 CATQSGTEYSYGYTF TGTGCCACCCAATCTGGGACGGAATACTCTTATGGCTACACCTTC
NA NA TRBJ2-1 TRBV5-1 CASSLGDIYNEQFF TGCGCCAGCAGCTTGGGGGACATCTACAATGAGCAGTTCTTC
TRBD2 NA TRBJ2-2 TRBV5-4 CASSLGASGSITGELFF TGTGCCAGCAGCTTGGGGGCTAGCGGGAGTATCACCGGGGAGCTGTTTTTT
TRBD1 NA TRBJ1-2 TRBV11-2 CASSADRPDGYTF TGTGCCAGCAGCGCGGACAGGCCGGACGGCTACACCTTC
NA few TRBJ1-2 TRBV14 CASRAGRQGGYTF TGTGCCAGCAGGGCCGGACGCCAGGGGGGCTACACCTTC
NA NA TRBJ2-7 TRBV21-1 CASPLAGFVNHYEQYF TGTGCCAGCCCTCTAGCGGGGTTCGTCAATCACTACGAGCAGTACTTC
NA NA TRBJ2-1 TRBV2 CATKGEDYNNEQFF TGTGCCACCAAGGGTGAGGACTACAACAATGAGCAGTTCTTC
NA once TRBJ2-3 TRBV2 CASSEVLAGGTDTQYF TGTGCCAGCAGTGAAGTGTTGGCAGGGGGCACAGATACGCAGTATTTT
NA NA TRBJ2-7 TRBV19 CASSMDNSYEQYF TGTGCCAGTAGTATGGACAACTCCTACGAGCAGTACTTC
TRBD2 NA TRBJ2-5 TRBV30 CAWSKLAGGRETQYF TGTGCCTGGAGTAAACTAGCGGGAGGGCGAGAGACCCAGTACTTC
NA NA TRBJ2-1 TRBV7-2 CASSFARAQKGVNEQFF TGTGCCAGCAGCTTTGCCCGCGCCCAGAAGGGGGTCAATGAGCAGTTCTTC
TRBD1 NA TRBJ2-7 TRBV28 CASSLTGTGTYEQYF TGTGCCAGCAGTCTGACCGGGACAGGGACCTACGAGCAGTACTTC
NA NA TRBJ2-7 TRBV5-4 CASSIRGTYEQYF TGTGCCAGCAGCATCAGGGGAACCTACGAGCAGTACTTC
NA NA TRBJ1-4 TRBV19 CASSNRPQEKLFF TGTGCCAGTAGTAACCGTCCCCAGGAAAAACTGTTTTTT
NA NA TRBJ2-7 TRBV4-3 CASSQDRGSGYEQYF TGCGCCAGCAGCCAAGACAGGGGCTCGGGCTACGAGCAGTACTTC
NA NA TRBJ1-4 TRBV4-1 CASSQEPISLEKLFF TGCGCCAGCAGCCAAGAACCGATTAGTCTGGAAAAACTGTTTTTT
TRBD1 NA TRBJ1-1 TRBV29-1 CSVEPDRARAFF TGCAGCGTTGAACCTGACAGGGCGAGGGCTTTCTTT
TRBD1 few TRBJ1-1 TRBV18 CASSPGDRGEAFF TGTGCCAGCTCACCAGGGGACAGGGGTGAAGCTTTCTTT
NA NA TRBJ1-1 TRBV5-8 CASSLVVGVSNTEAFF TGTGCCAGCAGCTTGGTGGTAGGGGTTTCGAACACTGAAGCTTTCTTT
NA once TRBJ2-5 TRBV6-2/TRBV6-3 CASSYIEETHQETQYF TGTGCCAGCAGTTACATAGAGGAGACTCACCAAGAGACCCAGTACTTC
NA NA TRBJ2-7 TRBV9 CASSVAPGAGTYEQYF TGTGCCAGCAGCGTAGCCCCCGGGGCTGGGACCTACGAGCAGTACTTC
NA NA TRBJ2-1 TRBV24-1 CATSSPSNEQFF TGTGCCACCAGCTCCCCCAGCAATGAGCAGTTCTTC
TRBD1 NA TRBJ2-1 TRBV10-3 CATLGTGAGNEQFF TGTGCCACGCTGGGGACAGGTGCTGGCAATGAGCAGTTCTTC
NA NA TRBJ1-1 TRBV7-9 CASDLAYGPENTEAFF TGTGCCTCCGATCTCGCTTATGGGCCGGAGAACACTGAAGCTTTCTTT
NA NA TRBJ2-2 TRBV25-1 CASSDPWGAGELFF TGTGCCAGCAGTGATCCCTGGGGGGCCGGGGAGCTGTTTTTT
NA few TRBJ1-2 TRBV7-2 CASSLDGGRANYGYTF TGTGCCAGCAGCTTAGACGGTGGCAGAGCTAACTATGGCTACACCTTC
NA NA TRBJ2-7 TRBV2 CASSGTRDEQYF TGTGCCAGCTCGGGCACACGCGACGAGCAGTACTTC
TRBD1 NA TRBJ1-5 TRBV28 CASSLRTGKNQPQHF TGTGCCAGCAGCCTCCGGACAGGAAAGAATCAGCCCCAGCATTTT
NA NA TRBJ2-7 TRBV10-3 CATTPGIYEQYF TGTGCCACCACTCCCGGGATCTACGAGCAGTACTTC
TRBD2 NA TRBJ2-7 TRBV4-2 CASSRGLAGGKSSYEQYF TGTGCCAGCAGCCGGGGACTAGCGGGAGGGAAAAGCTCCTACGAGCAGTACTTC
NA NA TRBJ1-1 TRBV11-2 CASSLLGAGNTEAFF TGTGCCAGCAGCTTACTCGGGGCCGGTAACACTGAAGCTTTCTTT
TRBD1 NA TRBJ1-4 TRBV7-9 CASSPPGQGGQLFF TGTGCCAGCAGCCCTCCGGGACAGGGAGGGCAACTGTTTTTT
NA NA TRBJ1-1 TRBV27 CASSPWPLANTEAFF TGTGCCAGCAGCCCATGGCCCCTGGCGAACACTGAAGCTTTCTTT
NA NA TRBJ2-1 TRBV5-1 CASSLAQREKNNEQFF TGCGCCAGCAGCTTGGCCCAACGGGAGAAGAACAATGAGCAGTTCTTC
NA NA TRBJ1-2 TRBV7-2 CASSPHSNYGYTF TGTGCCAGCAGCCCACACTCTAACTATGGCTACACCTTC
NA once TRBJ1-2 TRBV30 CAWSVRPNGYTF TGTGCCTGGAGTGTACGCCCCAATGGCTACACCTTC
NA few TRBJ1-2 TRBV7-2 CASSSRIVWGGDGYTF TGTGCCAGCAGCTCACGAATCGTGTGGGGCGGGGATGGCTACACCTTC
TRBD1 NA TRBJ1-1 TRBV6-5 CASSYFSGQGHTEAFF TGTGCCAGCAGTTACTTCTCAGGACAGGGGCACACTGAAGCTTTCTTT